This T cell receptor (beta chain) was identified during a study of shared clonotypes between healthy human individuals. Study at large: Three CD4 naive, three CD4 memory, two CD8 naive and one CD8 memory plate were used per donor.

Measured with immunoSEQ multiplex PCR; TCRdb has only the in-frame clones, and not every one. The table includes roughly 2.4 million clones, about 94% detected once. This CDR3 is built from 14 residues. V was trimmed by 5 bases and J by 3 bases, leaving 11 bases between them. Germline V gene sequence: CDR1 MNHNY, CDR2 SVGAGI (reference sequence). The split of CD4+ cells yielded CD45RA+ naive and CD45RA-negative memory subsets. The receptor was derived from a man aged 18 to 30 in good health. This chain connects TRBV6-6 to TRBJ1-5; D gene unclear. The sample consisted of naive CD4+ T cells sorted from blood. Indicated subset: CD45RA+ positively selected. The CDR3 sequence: CASSPRGINQPQHF. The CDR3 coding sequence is TGTGCCAGCAGTCCCAGAGGGATCAATCAGCCCCAGCATTTT.